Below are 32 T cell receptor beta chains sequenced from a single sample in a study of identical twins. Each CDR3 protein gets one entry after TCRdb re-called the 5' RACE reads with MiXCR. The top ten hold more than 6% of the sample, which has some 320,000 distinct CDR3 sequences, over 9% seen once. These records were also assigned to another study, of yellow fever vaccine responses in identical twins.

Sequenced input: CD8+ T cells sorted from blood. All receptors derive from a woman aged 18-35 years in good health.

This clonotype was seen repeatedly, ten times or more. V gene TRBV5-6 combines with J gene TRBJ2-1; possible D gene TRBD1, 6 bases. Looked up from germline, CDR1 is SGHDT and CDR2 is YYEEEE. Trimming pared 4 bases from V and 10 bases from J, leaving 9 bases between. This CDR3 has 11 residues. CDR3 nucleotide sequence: TGTGCCAGCAGCCTGGGGACAGAGCAGTTCTTC. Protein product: CASSLGTEQFF.

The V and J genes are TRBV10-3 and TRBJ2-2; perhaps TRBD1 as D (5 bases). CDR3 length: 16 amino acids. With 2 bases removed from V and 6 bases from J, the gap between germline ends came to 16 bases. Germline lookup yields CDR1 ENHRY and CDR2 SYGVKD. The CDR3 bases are TGTGCCATCAGTGAGACTCGTATCAGGGAACCCGGGGAGCTGTTTTTT. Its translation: CAISETRIREPGELFF.

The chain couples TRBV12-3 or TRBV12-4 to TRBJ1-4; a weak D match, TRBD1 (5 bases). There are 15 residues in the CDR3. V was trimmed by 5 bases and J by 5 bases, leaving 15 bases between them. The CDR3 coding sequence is TGTGCCAGCAGTAGTTTTCAGGGCGGGAATGAAAAACTGTTTTTT. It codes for CASSSFQGGNEKLFF.

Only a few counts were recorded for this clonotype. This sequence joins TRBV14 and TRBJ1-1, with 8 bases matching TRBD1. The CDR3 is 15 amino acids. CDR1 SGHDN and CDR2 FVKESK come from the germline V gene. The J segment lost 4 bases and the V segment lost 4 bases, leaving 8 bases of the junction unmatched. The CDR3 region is CASSRPGGAGTEAFF. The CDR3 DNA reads TGTGCCAGCAGCCGCCCAGGGGGCGCCGGCACTGAAGCTTTCTTT.

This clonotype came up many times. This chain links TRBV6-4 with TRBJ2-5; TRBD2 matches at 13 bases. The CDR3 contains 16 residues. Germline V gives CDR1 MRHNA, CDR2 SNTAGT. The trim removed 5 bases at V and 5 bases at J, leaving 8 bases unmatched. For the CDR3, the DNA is TGTGCCAGCAGTCCCCGAGGGACTAGCGGGGCGGAGACCCAGTACTTC. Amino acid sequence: CASSPRGTSGAETQYF.

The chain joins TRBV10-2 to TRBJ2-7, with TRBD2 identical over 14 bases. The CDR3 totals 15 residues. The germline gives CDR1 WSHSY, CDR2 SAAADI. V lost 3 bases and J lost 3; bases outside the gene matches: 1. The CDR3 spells CASSDGTSGSYEQYF. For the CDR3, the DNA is TGCGCCAGCAGTGATGGGACTAGCGGGAGCTACGAGCAGTACTTC.

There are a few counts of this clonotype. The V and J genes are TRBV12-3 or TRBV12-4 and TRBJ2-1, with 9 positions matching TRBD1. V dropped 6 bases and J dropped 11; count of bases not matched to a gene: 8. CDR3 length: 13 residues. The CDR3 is CASSPGQGGQQFF. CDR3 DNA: TGTGCCAGCAGCCCGGGACAGGGCGGGCAGCAGTTCTTC.

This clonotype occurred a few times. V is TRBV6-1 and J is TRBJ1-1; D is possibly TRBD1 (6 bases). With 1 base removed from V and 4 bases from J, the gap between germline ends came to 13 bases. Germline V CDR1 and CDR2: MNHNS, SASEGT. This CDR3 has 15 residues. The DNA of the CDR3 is TGTGCCAGCAGTGAAGGAGAGGGGGTGATCACTGAAGCTTTCTTT. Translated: CASSEGEGVITEAFF.

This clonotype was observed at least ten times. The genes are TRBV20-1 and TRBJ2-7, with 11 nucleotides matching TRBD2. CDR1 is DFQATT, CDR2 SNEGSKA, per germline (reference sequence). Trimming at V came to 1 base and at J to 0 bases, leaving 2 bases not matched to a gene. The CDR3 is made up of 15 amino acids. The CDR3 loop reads CSARGLAGSSYEQYV. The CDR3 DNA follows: TGCAGTGCTAGAGGACTAGCGGGGAGCTCCTACGAGCAGTACGTC.

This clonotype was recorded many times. The CDR3, as DNA: TGCGCCAGCAGCTGGACTAGCGGGACATACGAGCAGTACTTC. Translating gives CASSWTSGTYEQYF. The V gene is TRBV5-1, the J gene TRBJ2-7, with 12 bases matching TRBD2. V lost 3 bases to trimming and J lost 4 bases; unmatched junction nucleotides: 2. The CDR3 spans 14 residues. Per germline, CDR1 SGHRS and CDR2 YFSETQ.

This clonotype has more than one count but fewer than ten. In DNA form, the CDR3 reads TGTGCCAGCAGTTCCGCCTCTAGAGTAGAGACCCAGTACTTC. Protein: CASSSASRVETQYF. The chain is built from TRBV27 and TRBJ2-5; no clear D. The germline CDR1 and CDR2 sequences are MNHEY and SMNVEV (reference sequence). The V end was cut by 4 bases, the J end by 4 bases, with 13 bases between. The CDR3 sequence is 14 residues long.

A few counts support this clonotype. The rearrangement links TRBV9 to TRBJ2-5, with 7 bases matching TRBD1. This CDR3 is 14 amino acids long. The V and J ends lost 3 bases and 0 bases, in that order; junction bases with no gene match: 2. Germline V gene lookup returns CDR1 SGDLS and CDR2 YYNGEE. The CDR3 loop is CASSAGGYQETQYF. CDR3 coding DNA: TGTGCCAGCAGCGCAGGGGGTTACCAAGAGACCCAGTACTTC.

The CDR3 protein is CSVEYTEFGAEAFF. The CDR3 bases are TGCAGCGTTGAATACACAGAATTCGGGGCTGAAGCTTTCTTT. The chain carries TRBV29-1 and TRBJ1-1; D is unresolved. The CDR3 runs 14 residues. V lost 2 bases and J 6 bases, leaving 16 bases between the germline ends. CDR1 and CDR2 from the germline V gene are SQVTM and ANQGSEA. Looking up the rest from reference TRBV29-1 and TRBJ1-1 gives the full variable domain: SAVISQKPSRDICQRGTSLTIQCQVDSQVTMMFWYRQQPGQSLTLIATANQGSEATYESGFVIDKFPISRPNLTFSTLTVSNMSPEDSSIYLCSVEYTEFGAEAFFGQGTRLTVV.

The CDR3 nucleotides read TGCAGTGCTAGAGACCTATCGGGAGGAGACCGCACAGATACGCAGTATTTT. Encoded protein: CSARDLSGGDRTDTQYF. The genes are TRBV20-1 and TRBJ2-3, with 7 bases matching TRBD2. J gave up 1 base and V 0 bases, and 10 bases lay outside the gene matches. CDR3 length: 17 residues. Germline assignment: CDR1 DFQATT and CDR2 SNEGSKA (reference sequence).

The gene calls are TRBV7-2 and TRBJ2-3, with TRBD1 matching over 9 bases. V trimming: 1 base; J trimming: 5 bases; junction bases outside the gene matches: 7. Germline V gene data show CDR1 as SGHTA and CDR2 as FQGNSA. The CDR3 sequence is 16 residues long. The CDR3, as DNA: TGTGCCAGCAGCTTAGTTCTGGGACAGGGAAGAGATACGCAGTATTTT. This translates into CASSLVLGQGRDTQYF.

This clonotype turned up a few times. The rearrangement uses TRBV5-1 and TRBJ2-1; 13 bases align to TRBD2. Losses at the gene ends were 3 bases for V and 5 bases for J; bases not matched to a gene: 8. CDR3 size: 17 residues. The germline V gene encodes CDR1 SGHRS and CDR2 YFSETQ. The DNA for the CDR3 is TGCGCCAGCAGCTCCGAACTAGCGGGGGGGCCCGACAATGAGCAGTTCTTC. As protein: CASSSELAGGPDNEQFF.

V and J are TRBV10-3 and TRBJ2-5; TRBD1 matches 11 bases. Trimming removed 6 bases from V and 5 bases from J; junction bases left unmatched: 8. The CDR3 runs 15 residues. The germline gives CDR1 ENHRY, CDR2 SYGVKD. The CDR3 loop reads CAIRPGQGDSETQYF. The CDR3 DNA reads TGTGCCATCAGACCGGGACAGGGGGATTCTGAGACCCAGTACTTC.

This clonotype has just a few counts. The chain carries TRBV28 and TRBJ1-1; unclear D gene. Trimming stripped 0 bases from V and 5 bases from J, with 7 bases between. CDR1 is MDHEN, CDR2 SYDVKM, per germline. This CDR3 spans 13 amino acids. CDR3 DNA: TGTGCCAGCAGTTTATGGTTCCAGACTGAAGCTTTCTTT. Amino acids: CASSLWFQTEAFF.

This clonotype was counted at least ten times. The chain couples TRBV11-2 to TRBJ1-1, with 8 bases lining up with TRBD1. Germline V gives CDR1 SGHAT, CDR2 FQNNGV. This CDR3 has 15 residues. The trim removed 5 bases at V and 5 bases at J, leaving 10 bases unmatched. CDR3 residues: CASSTRDRGRTEAFF. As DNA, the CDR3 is TGTGCCAGCAGCACGCGAGACAGGGGTCGGACTGAAGCTTTCTTT.

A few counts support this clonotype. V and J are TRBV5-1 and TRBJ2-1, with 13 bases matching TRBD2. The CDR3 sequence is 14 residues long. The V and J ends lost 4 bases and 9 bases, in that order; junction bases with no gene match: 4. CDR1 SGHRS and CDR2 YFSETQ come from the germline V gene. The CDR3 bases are TGCGCCAGCAGCCTGACTAGCGGGAGGATTGAGCAGTTCTTC. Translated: CASSLTSGRIEQFF.

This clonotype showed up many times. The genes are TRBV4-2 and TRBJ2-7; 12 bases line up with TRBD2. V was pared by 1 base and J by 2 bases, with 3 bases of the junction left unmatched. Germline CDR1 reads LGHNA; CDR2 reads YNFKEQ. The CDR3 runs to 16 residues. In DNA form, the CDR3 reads TGTGCCAGCAGCCAAGGACTAGCGGGAGAGGCCTACGAGCAGTACTTC. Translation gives CASSQGLAGEAYEQYF.

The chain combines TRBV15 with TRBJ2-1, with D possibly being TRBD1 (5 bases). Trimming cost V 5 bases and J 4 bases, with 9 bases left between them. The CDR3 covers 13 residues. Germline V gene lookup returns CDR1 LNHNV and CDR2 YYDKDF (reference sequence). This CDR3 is CATSRQSYNEQFF. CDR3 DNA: TGTGCCACCAGCCGACAGAGTTACAATGAGCAGTTCTTC.

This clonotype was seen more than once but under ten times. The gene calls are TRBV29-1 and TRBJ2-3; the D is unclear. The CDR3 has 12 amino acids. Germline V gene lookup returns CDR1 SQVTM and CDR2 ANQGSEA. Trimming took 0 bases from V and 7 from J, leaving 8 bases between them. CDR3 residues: CSVEDGRNTQYF. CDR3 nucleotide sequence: TGCAGCGTTGAAGATGGCCGGAATACGCAGTATTTT.

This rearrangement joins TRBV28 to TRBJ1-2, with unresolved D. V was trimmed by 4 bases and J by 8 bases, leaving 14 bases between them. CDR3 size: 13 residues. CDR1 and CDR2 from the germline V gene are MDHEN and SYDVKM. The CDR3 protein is CASSSDSAWGYTF. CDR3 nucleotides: TGTGCCAGCAGTTCCGACTCGGCTTGGGGCTACACCTTC.

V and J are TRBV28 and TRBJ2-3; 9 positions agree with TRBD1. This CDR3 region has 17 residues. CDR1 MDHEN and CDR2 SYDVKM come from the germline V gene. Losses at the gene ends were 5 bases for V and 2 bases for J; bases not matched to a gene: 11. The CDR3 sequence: CASSPVGTGLLTDTQYF. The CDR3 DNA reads TGTGCCAGCAGTCCAGTGGGGACAGGGCTCCTCACAGATACGCAGTATTTT.

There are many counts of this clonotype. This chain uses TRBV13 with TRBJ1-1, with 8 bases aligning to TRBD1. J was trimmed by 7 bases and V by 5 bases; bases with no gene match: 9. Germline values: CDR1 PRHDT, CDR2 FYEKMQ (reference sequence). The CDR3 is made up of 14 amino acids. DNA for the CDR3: TGTGCCAGCAGCGACCGGACAGGGTATAGTGAAGCTTTCTTT. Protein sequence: CASSDRTGYSEAFF.

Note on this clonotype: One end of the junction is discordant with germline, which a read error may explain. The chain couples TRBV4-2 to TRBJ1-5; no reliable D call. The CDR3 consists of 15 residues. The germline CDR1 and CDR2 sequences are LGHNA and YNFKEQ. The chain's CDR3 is CASSPRVDSNQLQHF. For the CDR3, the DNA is TGTGCCAGCAGCCCTAGAGTAGATAGCAATCAGCTCCAGCATTTT.

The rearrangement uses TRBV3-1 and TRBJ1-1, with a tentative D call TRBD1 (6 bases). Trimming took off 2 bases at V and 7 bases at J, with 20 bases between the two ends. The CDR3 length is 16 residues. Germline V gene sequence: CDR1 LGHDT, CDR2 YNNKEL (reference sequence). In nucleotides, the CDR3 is TGTGCCAGCAGCCAACTCGCCGGGGGCCTACTGCGTGAAGCTTTCTTT. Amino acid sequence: CASSQLAGGLLREAFF.

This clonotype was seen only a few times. The CDR3 DNA reads TGCAGCGTACCGGGACAGGGAGACACAGATACGCAGTATTTT. As protein: CSVPGQGDTDTQYF. V and J are TRBV29-1 and TRBJ2-3; 9 bases are shared with TRBD1. Germline V gives CDR1 SQVTM, CDR2 ANQGSEA. After removal of 6 bases from V and 2 bases from J, the junction contained 6 bases not matched to a gene. The CDR3 is made up of 14 amino acids.

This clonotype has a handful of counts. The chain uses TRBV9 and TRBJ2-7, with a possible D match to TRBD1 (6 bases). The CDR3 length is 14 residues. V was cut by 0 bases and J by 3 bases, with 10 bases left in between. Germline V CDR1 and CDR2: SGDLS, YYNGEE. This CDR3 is CASSVEGQDYEQYF. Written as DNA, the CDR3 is TGTGCCAGCAGCGTAGAGGGACAAGACTACGAGCAGTACTTC.

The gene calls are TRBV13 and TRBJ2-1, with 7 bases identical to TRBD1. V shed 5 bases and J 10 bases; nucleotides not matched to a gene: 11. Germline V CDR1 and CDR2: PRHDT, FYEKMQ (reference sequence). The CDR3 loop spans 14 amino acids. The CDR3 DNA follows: TGTGCCAGCAGCCCCCGGACAGGCGGCAAAGAGCAGTTCTTC. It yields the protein CASSPRTGGKEQFF.

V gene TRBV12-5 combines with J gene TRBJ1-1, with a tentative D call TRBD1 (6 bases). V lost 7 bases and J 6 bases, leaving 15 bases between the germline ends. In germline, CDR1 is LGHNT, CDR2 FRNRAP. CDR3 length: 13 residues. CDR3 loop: CASDDEGDPEAFF. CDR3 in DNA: TGTGCTAGTGACGATGAGGGGGATCCTGAAGCTTTCTTT.